This TCR beta chain originates from a study of blood T cells in healthy people across ages. The CDR3 totals 16 residues. Germline CDR1 and CDR2: MGHRA and YSYEKL. On this clonotype itself: The junction differs from germline at one of its ends, possibly a read error.

Next came a second PCR, run for 7 to 11 cycles, which used a sample-barcoded 5' primer along with a J-beta primer mix. TCRdb called the 5' RACE reads again in MiXCR, with one record for every CDR3 protein. Among 800,000 to 950,000 distinct CDR3 sequences listed, about 37% were seen once. The V gene is TRBV4-1, the J gene TRBJ2-1; tentative D call: TRBD1 (5 bases). What was sequenced was blood. The receptor was isolated from a man between 18 and 35 years old in good health. The CDR3 DNA reads TGCGCCAGCAGCCTCCCCGGACACAGCTCCTACACTGAGCAGTTCTTC. The encoded protein is CASSLPGHSSYTEQFF.